The entry below gives a single TCR beta chain sequence along with its context. It was with a sample-barcoded 5' primer and a J-beta primer mix that a second PCR of about 7 to 12 cycles was run. No fewer than 3 million CDR3-containing paired-end reads came from each sample. TCRdb reprocessed the 5' RACE reads via MiXCR and lists one record per CDR3 protein. The table records roughly 1,500,000 distinct CDR3 sequences, approximately 42% of them present only once. The data originate from a study of blood T cells in healthy people across ages. V was clipped by 0 bases and J by 2 bases, with 10 bases between them. This CDR3 spans 14 amino acids. Germline CDR1 and CDR2: DFQATT and SNEGSKA (reference sequence). Peripheral blood was drawn, approximately 9.5 milliliters per donor. Per-sample yields of isolated PBMCs were at least 6 million. Per sample, at least 5 micrograms of total RNA were extracted.

The sample taken for sequencing was blood. This chain links TRBV20-1 with TRBJ1-1; unclear D gene. The source of this sequence is a woman younger than 30 in good health. The CDR3 loop is CSARDYKSNTEAFF. The CDR3 DNA reads TGCAGTGCTAGAGATTACAAAAGTAACACTGAAGCTTTCTTT.